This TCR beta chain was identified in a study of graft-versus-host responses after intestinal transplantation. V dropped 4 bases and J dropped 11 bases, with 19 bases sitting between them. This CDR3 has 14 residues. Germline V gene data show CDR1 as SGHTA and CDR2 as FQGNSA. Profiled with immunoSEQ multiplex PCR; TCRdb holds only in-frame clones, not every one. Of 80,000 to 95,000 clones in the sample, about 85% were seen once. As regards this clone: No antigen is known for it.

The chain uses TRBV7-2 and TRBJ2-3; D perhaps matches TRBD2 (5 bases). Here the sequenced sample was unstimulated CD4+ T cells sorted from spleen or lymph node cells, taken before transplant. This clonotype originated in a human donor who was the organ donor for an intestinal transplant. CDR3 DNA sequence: TGTGCCAGCAGCTCGGCAGTGGTGAAAGAGGGGCAGTATTTT. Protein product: CASSSAVVKEGQYF.